In this sample, the clone carrying this T cell receptor (beta chain) is medium-sized. The antigen remains undetermined. The data were taken from a study of response to subunit inactivated influenza vaccine. Regarding the study as a whole: After each seasonal influenza vaccination, few new T cells are recruited, the authors suggested.

One entry per CDR3 protein results from TCRdb running MiXCR on the RT-PCR reads. Of around 190,000 distinct CDR3 sequences detected, around 9% appear once; the ten largest clones hold 11%. The CDR3 sequence is 20 residues long. The J segment lost 4 bases and the V segment lost 3 bases, leaving 15 bases of the junction unmatched. The germline V gene has CDR1 MNHEY and CDR2 SVGEGT. The chain couples TRBV6-2 or TRBV6-3 to TRBJ2-1; 13 positions match TRBD2. The specimen comprised non-naive T cells sorted from PBMCs, sampled on the day of vaccination. The receptor comes from a man in his fifties who received an inactivated influenza vaccine. The CDR3 region is CASSYLSGYGTSGTYNEQFF. The DNA for the CDR3 is TGTGCCAGCAGTTATTTGTCGGGCTACGGGACTAGCGGGACATACAATGAGCAGTTCTTC.